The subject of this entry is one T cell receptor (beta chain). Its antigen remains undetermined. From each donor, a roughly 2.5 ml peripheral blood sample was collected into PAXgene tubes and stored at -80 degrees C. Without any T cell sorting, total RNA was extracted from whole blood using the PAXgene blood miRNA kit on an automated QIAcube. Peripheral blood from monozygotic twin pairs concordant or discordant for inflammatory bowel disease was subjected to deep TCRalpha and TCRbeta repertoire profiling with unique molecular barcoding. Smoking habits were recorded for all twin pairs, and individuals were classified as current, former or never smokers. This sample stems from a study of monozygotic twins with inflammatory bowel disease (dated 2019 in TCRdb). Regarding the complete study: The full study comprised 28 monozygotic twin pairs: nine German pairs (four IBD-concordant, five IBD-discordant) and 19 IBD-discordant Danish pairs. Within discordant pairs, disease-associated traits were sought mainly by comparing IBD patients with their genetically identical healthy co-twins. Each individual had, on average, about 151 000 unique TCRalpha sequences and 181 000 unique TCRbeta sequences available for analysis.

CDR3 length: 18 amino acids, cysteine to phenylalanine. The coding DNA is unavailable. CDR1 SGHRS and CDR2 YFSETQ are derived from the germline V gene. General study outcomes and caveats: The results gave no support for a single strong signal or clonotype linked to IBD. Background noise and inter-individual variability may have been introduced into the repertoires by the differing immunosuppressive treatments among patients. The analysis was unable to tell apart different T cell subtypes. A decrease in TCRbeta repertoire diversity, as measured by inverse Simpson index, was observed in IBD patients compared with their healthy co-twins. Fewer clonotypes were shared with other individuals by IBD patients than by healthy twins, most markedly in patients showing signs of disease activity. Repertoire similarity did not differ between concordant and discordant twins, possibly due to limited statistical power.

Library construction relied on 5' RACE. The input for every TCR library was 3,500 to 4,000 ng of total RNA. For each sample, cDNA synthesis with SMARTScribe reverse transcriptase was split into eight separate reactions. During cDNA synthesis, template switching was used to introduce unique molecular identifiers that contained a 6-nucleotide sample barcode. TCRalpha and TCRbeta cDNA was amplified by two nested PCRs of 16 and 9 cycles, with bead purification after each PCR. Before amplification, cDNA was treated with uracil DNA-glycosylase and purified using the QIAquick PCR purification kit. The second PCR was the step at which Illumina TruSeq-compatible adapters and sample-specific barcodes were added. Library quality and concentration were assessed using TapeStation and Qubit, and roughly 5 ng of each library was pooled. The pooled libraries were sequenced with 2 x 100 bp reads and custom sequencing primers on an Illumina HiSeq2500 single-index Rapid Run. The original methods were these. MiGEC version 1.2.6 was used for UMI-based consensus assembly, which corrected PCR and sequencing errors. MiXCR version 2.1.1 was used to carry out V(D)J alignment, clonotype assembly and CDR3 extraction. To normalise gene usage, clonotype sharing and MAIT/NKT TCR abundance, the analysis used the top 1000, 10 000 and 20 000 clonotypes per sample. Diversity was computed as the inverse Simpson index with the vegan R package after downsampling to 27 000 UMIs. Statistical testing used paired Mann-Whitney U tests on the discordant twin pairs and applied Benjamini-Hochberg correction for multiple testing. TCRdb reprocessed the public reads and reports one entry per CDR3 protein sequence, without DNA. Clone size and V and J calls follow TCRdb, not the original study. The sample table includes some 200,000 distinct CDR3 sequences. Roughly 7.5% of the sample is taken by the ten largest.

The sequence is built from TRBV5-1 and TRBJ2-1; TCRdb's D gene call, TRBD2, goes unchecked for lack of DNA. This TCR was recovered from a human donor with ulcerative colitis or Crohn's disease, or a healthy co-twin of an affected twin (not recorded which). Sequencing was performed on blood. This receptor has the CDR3 CASSLWGPVAGGLSEQFF.